Here is one T cell receptor beta chain with its context. Naive CD8 cells comprised CD45RO-negative, CCR7-positively selected cells, excluding terminally differentiated effector memory CD45RA+ cells. Those who donated were healthy HIV-negative adults, with no recent acute infections or vaccinations reported. Donors, without exception, were Caucasian adults residing in Nashville, Tennessee. The data originate from a study of shared clonotypes between healthy human individuals. The CDR3 extends over 17 amino acids. Germline V CDR1 and CDR2: SGHVS, FQNEAQ. The junction had 9 bases not matched to a gene; V was cut back by 3 bases and J by 2 bases. Each cell subset's genomic DNA was divided evenly among several immunoSEQ plates. Repertoires were generated with immunoSEQ multiplex PCR, while TCRdb's copy carries only in-frame clones and drops some. The data hold around 640,000 clones, with roughly 96% observed a single time.

The rearrangement joins TRBV7-8 to TRBJ2-3, with 9 bases matching TRBD2. The receptor's source is a woman aged 30 to 39 in good health. The sequenced sample consisted of naive CD8+ T cells sorted from blood. In DNA, the CDR3 is TGTGCCAGCAGCTTTGTTCCGAGCGGGAGGTACACAGATACGCAGTATTTT. Amino acids: CASSFVPSGRYTDTQYF.